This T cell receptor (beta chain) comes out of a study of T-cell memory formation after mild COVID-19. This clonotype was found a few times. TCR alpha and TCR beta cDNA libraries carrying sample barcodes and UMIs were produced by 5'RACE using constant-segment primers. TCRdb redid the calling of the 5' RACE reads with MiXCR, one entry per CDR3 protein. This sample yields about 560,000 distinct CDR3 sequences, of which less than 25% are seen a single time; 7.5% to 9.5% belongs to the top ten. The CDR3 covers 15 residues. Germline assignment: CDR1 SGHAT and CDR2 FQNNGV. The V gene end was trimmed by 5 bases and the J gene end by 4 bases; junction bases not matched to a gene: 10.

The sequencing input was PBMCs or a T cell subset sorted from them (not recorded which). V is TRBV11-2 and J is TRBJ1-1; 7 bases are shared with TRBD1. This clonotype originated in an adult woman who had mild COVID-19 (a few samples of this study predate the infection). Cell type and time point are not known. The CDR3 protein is CASSPYGQAPTEAFF. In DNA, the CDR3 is TGTGCCAGCAGCCCCTACGGACAGGCCCCCACTGAAGCTTTCTTT.